The clone carrying this T cell receptor beta chain was seen more than once but under ten times. Antigen: not known. V lost 4 bases and J 6 bases, leaving 9 bases between the germline ends. From germline, CDR1 is SQVTM and CDR2 ANQGSEA. The CDR3 consists of 11 residues. This table comes from immunoSEQ multiplex PCR, and its TCRdb copy is limited to in-frame clones, with some not included. The sample records about 36,000 clones, 75% to 85% being singletons. The data derive from a study of a mutant IDH1 vaccine in newly diagnosed glioma. Time point denoted: week 5, during vaccination. Alongside topical imiquimod, each dose of vaccine comprised 300 ug of mutant IDH1 20-mer peptide.

Sequencing used PBMCs, obtained from a glioma patient whose treatment included an IDH1 peptide vaccine. The chain is built from TRBV29-1 and TRBJ1-2; D ambiguous. The receptor was isolated from a man between 50 and 59 years old with glioma. CDR3 in amino acids: CSVVAGNGYTF. The CDR3 region has the DNA TGCAGCGTTGTCGCCGGGAATGGCTACACCTTC. Drawing the rest from reference TRBV29-1 and TRBJ1-2, the complete variable domain is SAVISQKPSRDICQRGTSLTIQCQVDSQVTMMFWYRQQPGQSLTLIATANQGSEATYESGFVIDKFPISRPNLTFSTLTVSNMSPEDSSIYLCSVVAGNGYTFGSGTRLTVV.